The 12 T cell receptor beta chains listed next were all sequenced from one sample in a study of CD8+ T cells in alopecia areata. As the sequencing template, cDNA was produced by extracting RNA and reverse transcribing it. TCRdb keeps only in-frame clones here, not all; method: immunoSEQ multiplex PCR. Of some 150,000 clones in the sample, about 66% were seen once. The specimen was CD8+ T cells sorted from blood, collected at week 0. Source of these receptors: a human donor with alopecia areata.

Turning to this clone: This CDR3 is also generated by other DNA sequences in the sample. CDR3 protein: CASSLDGARTEAFF. CDR3 nucleotides: TGTGCCAGCAGCTTGGATGGAGCTCGCACTGAAGCTTTCTTT. The chain is built from TRBV5-6 and TRBJ1-1, with no clear D. The CDR3 spans 14 residues. Deletions cut 0 bases from V and 4 bases from J, with 10 bases between. Per germline, CDR1 SGHDT and CDR2 YYEEEE.

This rearrangement joins TRBV7-8 to TRBJ1-2; D gene uncertain. The V and J ends lost 2 bases and 5 bases respectively, with 6 bases between them. The CDR3 contains 12 residues. CDR1 is SGHVS and CDR2 is FQNEAQ in the germline V gene. The CDR3 sequence is CASSLSGYGYTF. The DNA for the CDR3 is TGTGCCAGCAGCTTATCGGGTTATGGCTACACCTTC.

The chain combines TRBV29-1 with TRBJ2-7; TRBD1 matches at 11 bases. Germline V gene data show CDR1 as SQVTM and CDR2 as ANQGSEA. Trimming removed 6 bases from V and 4 bases from J; junction bases left unmatched: 8. This CDR3 has 14 amino acids. The CDR3 loop reads CSVDGTGGIYEQYF. CDR3 bases: TGCAGCGTGGATGGGACAGGGGGTATTTACGAGCAGTACTTC.

This clone was observed once. The chain recombines TRBV6-5 with TRBJ1-2; possible D gene TRBD1, 5 bases. With 0 bases removed from V and 4 bases from J, the gap between germline ends came to 15 bases. This CDR3 is built from 16 residues. Germline CDR1 reads MNHEY; CDR2 reads SVGAGI. The CDR3 here is CASSYSSPPGTYGYTF. Written as DNA, the CDR3 is TGTGCCAGCAGTTACTCGAGCCCCCCCGGGACCTATGGCTACACCTTC.

A few counts support this clone. The chain carries TRBV6-6 and TRBJ2-1; the match to TRBD2 covers 10 bases. CDR1 and CDR2 (germline): MNHNY, SVGAGI (reference sequence). Trimming at V came to 5 bases and at J to 7 bases, leaving 2 bases not matched to a gene. This CDR3 is 13 amino acids long. The CDR3 coding sequence is TGTGCCAGCAGTCTGACTAGCGGGAATGAGCAGTTCTTC. Translated, it gives CASSLTSGNEQFF.

V gene TRBV5-6 combines with J gene TRBJ2-1; D gene ambiguous. Germline V gene data show CDR1 as SGHDT and CDR2 as YYEEEE. CDR3 length: 12 residues. Deletions cut 0 bases from V and 8 bases from J, with 6 bases between. CDR3 protein: CASSLDPDEQFF. The CDR3 nucleotides read TGTGCCAGCAGCTTGGATCCCGATGAGCAGTTCTTC.

This clone was counted once. The chain is built from TRBV10-3 and TRBJ2-5; D gene unclear. Germline lookup yields CDR1 ENHRY and CDR2 SYGVKD. CDR3 length equals 12 residues. Trimming removed 3 bases from V and 0 bases from J, with 2 bases in between. CDR3 region: CAISDYQETQYF. The CDR3 region has the DNA TGTGCCATCAGTGACTACCAAGAGACCCAGTACTTC.

The chain combines TRBV5-4 with TRBJ2-7; D may be TRBD1 or TRBD2 (5 bases each). The CDR3 extends over 18 amino acids. Germline-derived CDR1 and CDR2 are SGHNT and YYREEE (reference sequence). V was trimmed by 3 bases and J by 0 bases, leaving 22 bases between them. The CDR3 sequence is CASSWGKQVDGISYEQYF. CDR3 DNA: TGTGCCAGCAGCTGGGGGAAGCAGGTTGATGGAATCTCCTACGAGCAGTACTTC.

The rearrangement uses TRBV13 and TRBJ2-3; weak D call: TRBD2 (6 bases). V lost 0 bases and J 0 bases, leaving 10 bases between the germline ends. The CDR3 runs 16 residues. The germline gives CDR1 PRHDT, CDR2 FYEKMQ (reference sequence). CDR3 bases: TGTGCCAGCAGCTTAGGTGGGAGGCGAAGCACAGATACGCAGTATTTT. Protein product: CASSLGGRRSTDTQYF. The full variable domain, in which reference TRBV13 and TRBJ2-3 provide the parts outside the CDR3, is AAGVIQSPRHLIKEKRETATLKCYPIPRHDTVYWYQQGPGQDPQFLISFYEKMQSDKGSIPDRFSAQQFSDYHSELNMSSLELGDSALYFCASSLGGRRSTDTQYFGPGTRLTVL.

The chain carries TRBV4-1 and TRBJ2-1; 15 positions match TRBD2. V trimming: 3 bases; J trimming: 2 bases; junction bases outside the gene matches: 8. The CDR3 length is 19 residues. Germline V CDR1 and CDR2: MGHRA, YSYEKL. The CDR3 DNA reads TGCGCCAGCAGCCATGGACTAGCGGGGGGGACGTTGACCTACAATGAGCAGTTCTTC. It codes for CASSHGLAGGTLTYNEQFF.

This sequence joins TRBV5-1 and TRBJ2-3; TRBD2 is a possible D gene (6 bases). Between the trimmed V and J ends, which lost 3 bases and 5 bases, there was a span of 13 bases. There are 14 residues in the CDR3. Germline V lookup: CDR1 SGHRS, CDR2 YFSETQ. The CDR3: CASSWRAVGDTQYF. The DNA of the CDR3 is TGCGCCAGCAGCTGGAGGGCTGTCGGAGATACGCAGTATTTT.

The table lists this clone with a few counts. This chain uses TRBV12-5 with TRBJ1-3, with D uncertain. V was trimmed by 9 bases and J by 2 bases, leaving 8 bases between them. In germline, CDR1 is LGHNT, CDR2 FRNRAP. The CDR3 covers 12 residues. The CDR3 protein is CASQKTGNTIYF. CDR3 bases: TGTGCTAGCCAGAAAACTGGAAACACCATATATTTT.